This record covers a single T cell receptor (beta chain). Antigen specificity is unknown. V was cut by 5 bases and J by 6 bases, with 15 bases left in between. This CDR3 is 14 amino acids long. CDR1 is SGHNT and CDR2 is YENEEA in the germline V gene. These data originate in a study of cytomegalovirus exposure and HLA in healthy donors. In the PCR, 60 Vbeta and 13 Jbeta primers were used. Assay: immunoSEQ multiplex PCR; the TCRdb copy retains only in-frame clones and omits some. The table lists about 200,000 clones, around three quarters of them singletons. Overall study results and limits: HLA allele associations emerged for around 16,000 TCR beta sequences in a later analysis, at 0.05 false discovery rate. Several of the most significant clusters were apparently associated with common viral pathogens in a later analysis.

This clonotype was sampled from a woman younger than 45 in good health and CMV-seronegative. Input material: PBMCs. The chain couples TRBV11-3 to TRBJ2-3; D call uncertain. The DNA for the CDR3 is TGTGCCAGCAGCCATACCGGTGAGGCGGATACGCAGTATTTT. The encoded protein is CASSHTGEADTQYF.